This TCR beta chain is drawn from a study of cytomegalovirus exposure and HLA in healthy donors. Study conclusions and caveats: In all likelihood, a cluster of highly shared sequence variants was a sequencing artifact. Near-uniform donor sequencing depth was presumed by presence/absence analyses. CMV serostatus was the only recorded immune exposure for donors. Most TCR sequences were uncommon, yet certain public TCRs appeared in many donors.

The PCR contained 60 Vbeta and 13 Jbeta primers. Using immunoSEQ multiplex PCR, the repertoire was profiled, and TCRdb retains in-frame clones only, with some absent. The data show 150,000 to 200,000 clones, 77% seen once. In germline, CDR1 is SGHTS, CDR2 YDEGEE. There are 15 residues in the CDR3. The trim removed 6 bases at V and 6 bases at J, leaving 11 bases unmatched. In the case of this clone: The antigen remains unidentified.

The V gene is TRBV5-8, the J gene TRBJ1-2; the match to TRBD1 covers 10 bases. This TCR was sampled from an older woman in good health and CMV-seropositive. Sequencing input: PBMCs. CDR3 sequence reads: CASNSRQGAAHGYTF. The CDR3 nucleotides are TGTGCCAGCAATTCTAGACAGGGGGCGGCGCATGGCTACACCTTC.